One T cell receptor beta chain is described in this entry. Antigen unknown. The germline CDR1 and CDR2 sequences are LGHDT and YNNKEL (reference sequence). Trimming left V 1 base short and J 4 bases short, with 17 bases between. The CDR3 extends over 17 amino acids. This sample was included in a study of blood T cells in healthy people across ages. With a J-beta primer mix and a sample-barcoded 5' primer, a second PCR ran about 7 to 12 cycles. MiXCR, run by TCRdb on the 5' RACE reads, gives a single entry per CDR3 protein. The table has 1.8 million or so distinct CDR3 sequences, 30% to 40% seen once; the top ten hold approximately 22%. Study outcomes and limitations: Expanded clonotype changes were possibly confounded by unknown donor CMV status.

The chain joins TRBV3-1 to TRBJ2-1; D possibly uses TRBD1 or TRBD2 (5 bases each). The specimen sequenced was blood. The sequence came from a human donor in good health. The CDR3 bases are TGTGCCAGCAGCCAAGTATTCCCCCGGGGCAAATACAATGAGCAGTTCTTC. Its translation: CASSQVFPRGKYNEQFF.